Listed below are T cell receptor beta chains from one sample, sequenced in a study of T-cell reconstitution after alpha-beta-depleted transplantation in children. TCRdb processed the PCR reads anew with MiXCR; each CDR3 protein has one entry. This table holds approximately 400,000 distinct CDR3 sequences, 9.5% to 13% found once. Sample: PBMCs from the stem cell graft donor, taken from the stem cell graft. Receptors were obtained from a human donor who donated a stem cell graft to a child with acute myeloid leukemia. Each CDR3 is given with its conserved first and last residue. The D gene is left open where the match is weak. Clone size, where shown, is once, few, many, or a class for clones that have expanded.

j_call | d_call | clone_size | v_call | cdr3_aa | cdr3_nt
TRBJ2-2 | . | . | TRBV20-1 | CSARDFQGNTGELFF | TGCAGTGCTAGAGATTTTCAGGGAAACACCGGGGAGCTGTTTTTT
TRBJ2-5 | . | . | TRBV12-5 | CASGLEQETQYF | TGTGCTAGTGGTTTGGAACAAGAGACCCAGTACTTC
TRBJ2-3 | . | . | TRBV25-1 | CATSPGDTQYF | TGTGCCACCAGCCCGGGGGATACGCAGTATTTT
TRBJ1-3 | . | . | TRBV25-1 | CASSDSGSGNTIYF | TGTGCCAGCAGTGATTCCGGGTCCGGAAACACCATATATTTT
TRBJ2-5 | . | . | TRBV5-6 | CASSVLGSGQETQYF | TGTGCCAGCAGCGTCTTAGGCTCGGGGCAAGAGACCCAGTACTTC
TRBJ2-2 | TRBD2 | few | TRBV6-2/TRBV6-3 | CASRPGLAGVFGELFF | TGTGCCAGCAGACCGGGACTAGCGGGAGTTTTCGGGGAGCTGTTTTTT
TRBJ2-2 | . | . | TRBV12-3/TRBV12-4 | CASSLLRGGELFF | TGTGCCAGCAGTTTACTTCGGGGCGGGGAGCTGTTTTTT
TRBJ1-1 | . | few | TRBV5-1 | CASRSGEGSRSEAFF | TGCGCCAGCAGGAGTGGGGAAGGGTCGAGGTCTGAAGCTTTCTTT
TRBJ2-1 | TRBD2 | many | TRBV5-1 | CASSFASGGAYNEQFF | TGCGCCAGCAGCTTTGCTAGCGGGGGGGCCTACAATGAGCAGTTCTTC
TRBJ1-2 | TRBD1 | . | TRBV5-1 | CASTGEEYGYTF | TGCGCCAGTACAGGGGAGGAGTATGGCTACACCTTC
TRBJ1-1 | . | . | TRBV19 | CASSIVPMNTEAFF | TGTGCCAGTAGTATTGTCCCGATGAACACTGAAGCTTTCTTT
TRBJ1-5 | . | few | TRBV12-5 | CASGLVQRGQGAANQPQHF | TGTGCTAGTGGTTTGGTACAGAGGGGCCAGGGCGCCGCTAATCAGCCCCAGCATTTT
TRBJ1-2 | . | . | TRBV3-1 | CASSQDFSRGYTF | TGTGCCAGCAGCCAAGATTTTTCCCGTGGCTACACCTTC
TRBJ2-1 | . | few | TRBV29-1 | CSVKGGLTEQFF | TGCAGCGTTAAGGGGGGCCTTACTGAGCAGTTCTTC
TRBJ1-2 | . | . | TRBV6-1 | CASSEALSSSYGYTF | TGTGCCAGCAGTGAAGCCCTCAGCTCCTCTTATGGCTACACCTTC
TRBJ2-2 | . | few | TRBV20-1 | CSARDPNTGELFF | TGCAGTGCTAGGGACCCGAACACCGGGGAGCTGTTTTTT
TRBJ2-5 | TRBD1 | many | TRBV18 | CASSPQTGAQETQYF | TGTGCCAGCTCACCACAGACAGGGGCCCAAGAGACCCAGTACTTC
TRBJ1-5 | TRBD1 | . | TRBV15 | CATSGERLGTDSNQPQHF | TGTGCCACCAGCGGAGAGAGGCTAGGGACAGATAGCAATCAGCCCCAGCATTTT
TRBJ2-2 | . | . | TRBV7-8 | CASSVGTVTGELFF | TGTGCCAGCAGCGTGGGGACTGTCACCGGGGAGCTGTTTTTT
TRBJ2-5 | TRBD2 | few | TRBV20-1 | CSGGAIETQYF | TGCAGCGGGGGGGCAATAGAGACCCAGTACTTC
TRBJ2-3 | . | . | TRBV4-1 | CASSHPDTQYF | TGCGCCAGCAGCCACCCAGATACGCAGTATTTT
TRBJ2-1 | . | . | TRBV15 | CATSSRDFFSYNEQFF | TGTGCCACCAGCAGCAGGGACTTCTTCTCCTACAATGAGCAGTTCTTC
TRBJ2-1 | TRBD1 | . | TRBV5-1 | CASSFIGQGTTEQFF | TGCGCCAGCAGCTTCATAGGACAGGGGACTACTGAGCAGTTCTTC
TRBJ1-5 | . | . | TRBV7-8 | CASSWGGTFSNQPQHF | TGTGCCAGCAGCTGGGGGGGGACTTTTAGCAATCAGCCCCAGCATTTT
TRBJ2-1 | TRBD2 | . | TRBV20-1 | CSASGLAGGLSNEQFF | TGCAGTGCATCGGGGCTAGCGGGAGGGCTCTCCAATGAGCAGTTCTTC